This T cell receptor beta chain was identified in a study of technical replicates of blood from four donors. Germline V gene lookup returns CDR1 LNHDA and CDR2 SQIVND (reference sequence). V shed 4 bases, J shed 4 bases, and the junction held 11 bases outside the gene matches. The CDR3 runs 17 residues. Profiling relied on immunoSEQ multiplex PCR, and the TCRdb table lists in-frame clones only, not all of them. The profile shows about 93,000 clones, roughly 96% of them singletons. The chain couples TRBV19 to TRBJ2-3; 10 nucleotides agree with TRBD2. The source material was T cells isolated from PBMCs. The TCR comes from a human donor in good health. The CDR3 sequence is CASSKVGRTSGSDTQYF. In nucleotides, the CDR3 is TGTGCCAGTAGTAAAGTGGGGCGGACTAGCGGTTCAGATACGCAGTATTTT.